The clone carrying this T cell receptor beta chain was recorded many times. Antigen: not known. The data are from a study of T cell repertoires in cytomegalovirus infection. Looking at the study overall: Public TCR beta signatures marked donors with CMV infection and the matching HLA.

Study results and limitations: Ex vivo, HLA-C-restricted CMV-specific TCR beta clonotypes prevailed over the rest of the response. Cumulative frequency of public TCR beta families picked out carriers of CMV plus the relevant HLA.

V dropped 1 base and J dropped 0 bases, with 6 bases sitting between them. The CDR3 spans 14 residues. Germline lookup yields CDR1 SGHDN and CDR2 FVKESK. Via MiXCR, TCRdb re-called the reads, giving one row per CDR3 protein. The repertoire consists of 200,000 to 300,000 distinct CDR3 sequences, with less than 9.5% occurring once and the leading ten covering roughly 16%. This sequence was found in a human donor in good health (CMV status not recorded). Some clones in this sample may be carry-over from other donors' samples. Sequencing used PBMCs. The gene calls are TRBV14 and TRBJ1-1, with TRBD1 as a possible D gene (5 bases). The CDR3 DNA sequence: TGTGCCAGCAGCCAAGCAGGGATGAACACTGAAGCTTTCTTT. Its protein product is CASSQAGMNTEAFF. The whole variable domain, remainder taken from reference TRBV14 and TRBJ1-1, is EAGVTQFPSHSVIEKGQTVTLRCDPISGHDNLYWYRRVMGKEIKFLLHFVKESKQDESGMPNNRFLAERTGGTYSTLKVQPAELEDSGVYFCASSQAGMNTEAFFGQGTRLTVV.